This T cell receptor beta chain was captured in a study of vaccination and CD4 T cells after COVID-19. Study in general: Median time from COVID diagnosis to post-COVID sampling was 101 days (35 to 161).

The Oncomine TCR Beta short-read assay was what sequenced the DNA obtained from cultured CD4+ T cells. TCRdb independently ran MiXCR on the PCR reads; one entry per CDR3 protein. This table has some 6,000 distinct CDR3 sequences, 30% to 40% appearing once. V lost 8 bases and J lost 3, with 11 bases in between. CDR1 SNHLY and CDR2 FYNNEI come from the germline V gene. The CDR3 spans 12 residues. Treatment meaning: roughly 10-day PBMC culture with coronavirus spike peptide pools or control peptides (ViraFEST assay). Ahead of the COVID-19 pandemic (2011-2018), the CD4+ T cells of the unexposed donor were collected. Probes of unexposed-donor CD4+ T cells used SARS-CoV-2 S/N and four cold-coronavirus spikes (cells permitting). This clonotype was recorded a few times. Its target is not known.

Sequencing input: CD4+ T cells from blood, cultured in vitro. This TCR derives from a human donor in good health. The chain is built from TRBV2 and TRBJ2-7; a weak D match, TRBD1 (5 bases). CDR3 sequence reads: CASGPQDYEQYF. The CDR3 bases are TGTGCCAGCGGACCACAGGACTACGAGCAGTACTTC.